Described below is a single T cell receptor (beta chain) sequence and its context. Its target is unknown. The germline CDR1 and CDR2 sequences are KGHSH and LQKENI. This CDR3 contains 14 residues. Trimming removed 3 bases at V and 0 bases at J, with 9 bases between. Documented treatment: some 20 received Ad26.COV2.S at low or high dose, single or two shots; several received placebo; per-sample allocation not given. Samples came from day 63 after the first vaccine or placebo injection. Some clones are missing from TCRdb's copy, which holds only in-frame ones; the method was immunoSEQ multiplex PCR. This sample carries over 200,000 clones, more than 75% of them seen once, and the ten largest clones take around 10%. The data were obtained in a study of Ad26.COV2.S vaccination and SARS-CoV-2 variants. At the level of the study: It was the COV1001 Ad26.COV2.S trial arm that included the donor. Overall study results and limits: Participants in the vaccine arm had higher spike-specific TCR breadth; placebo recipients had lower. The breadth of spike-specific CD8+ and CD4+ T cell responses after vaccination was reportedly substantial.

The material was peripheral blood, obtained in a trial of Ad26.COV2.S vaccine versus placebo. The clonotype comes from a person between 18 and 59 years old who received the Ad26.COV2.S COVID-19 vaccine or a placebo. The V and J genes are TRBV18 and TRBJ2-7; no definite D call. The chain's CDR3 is CASSPRRNSYEQYF. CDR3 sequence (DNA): TGTGCCAGCTCACCTAGGCGGAACTCCTACGAGCAGTACTTC.